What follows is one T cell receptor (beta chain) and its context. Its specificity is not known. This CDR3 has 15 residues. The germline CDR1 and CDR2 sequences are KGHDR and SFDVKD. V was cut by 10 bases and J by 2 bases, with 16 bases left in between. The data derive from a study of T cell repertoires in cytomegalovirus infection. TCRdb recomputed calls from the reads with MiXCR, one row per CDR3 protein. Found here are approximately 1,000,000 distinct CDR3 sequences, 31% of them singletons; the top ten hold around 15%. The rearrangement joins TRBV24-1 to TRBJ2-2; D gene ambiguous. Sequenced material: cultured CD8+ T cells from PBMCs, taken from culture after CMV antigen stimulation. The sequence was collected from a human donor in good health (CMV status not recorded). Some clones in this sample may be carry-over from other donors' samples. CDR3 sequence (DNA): TGTGCCACTCAAGGCGCTCTAGGCAACACCGGGGAGCTGTTTTTT. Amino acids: CATQGALGNTGELFF.